What follows are 3 T cell receptor beta chains derived from one specimen sequenced in a study of control samples from healthy donors and cancer patients. Using immunoSEQ multiplex PCR, the repertoire was profiled, and TCRdb retains in-frame clones only, with some absent. The table includes approximately 120,000 clones, roughly 84% detected once. Specimen: blood. Source of these receptors: a man between 35 and 55 years old in good health.

This chain joins TRBV23-1 and TRBJ2-1; 9 nucleotides agree with TRBD1. TRBV23-1 is recorded as an ORF, its role being uncertain. CDR3 length: 14 amino acids. V was clipped by 3 bases and J by 10 bases; unmatched bases: 7. The CDR3 loop is CASSHGQGQGEQFF. In DNA form, the CDR3 reads TGCGCCAGCAGTCACGGACAGGGGCAGGGGGAGCAGTTCTTC.

This chain joins TRBV6-6 and TRBJ1-5; 7 bases are a match to TRBD1. Germline trimming cut 3 bases from V and 5 bases from J; bases unmatched to any gene: 7. From germline, CDR1 is MNHNY and CDR2 SVGAGI (reference sequence). The CDR3 spans 15 residues. CDR3 residues: CASSYRTGAYQPQHF. The CDR3 coding sequence is TGTGCCAGCAGTTATAGGACAGGTGCGTATCAGCCCCAGCATTTT.

V and J are TRBV7-8 and TRBJ1-6; TRBD1 agrees at 7 bases. V lost 1 base to trimming and J lost 0 bases; unmatched junction nucleotides: 6. The CDR3 consists of 18 residues. CDR1 and CDR2 (germline): SGHVS, FQNEAQ. CDR3 nucleotide sequence: TGTGCCAGCAGCTTAGGGGGGACAGCTAGCTCCTATAATTCACCCCTCCACTTT. Translating gives CASSLGGTASSYNSPLHF.